The 32 T cell receptor beta chains presented below share a single source sample, sequenced in a study of blood T cell repertoires in COVID-19. Assay used: immunoSEQ multiplex PCR; TCRdb lists only in-frame clones, some missing. The sample has about 270,000 clones, around 86% seen once. The specimen was peripheral blood. These receptors came from a man between 35 and 55 years old with active or convalescent COVID-19.

V gene TRBV27 combines with J gene TRBJ2-1; 10 bases fit TRBD1. The CDR3 spans 17 residues. Germline CDR1 reads MNHEY; CDR2 reads SMNVEV (reference sequence). With V trimmed by 1 base and J by 5 bases, 8 bases remained unmatched. The CDR3 is CASSLLTGTGENNEQFF. CDR3 bases: TGTGCCAGCAGTTTATTAACCGGGACAGGGGAAAACAATGAGCAGTTCTTC.

The rearrangement joins TRBV7-2 to TRBJ2-1; 13 bases are shared with TRBD2. The CDR3 has 15 amino acids. Germline V gives CDR1 SGHTA, CDR2 FQGNSA. V trimming: 5 bases; J trimming: 9 bases; junction bases outside the gene matches: 7. CDR3 nucleotide sequence: TGTGCCAGCAGCCAGGTGGGACTAGCGGGAACTGAGCAGTTCTTC. This translates into CASSQVGLAGTEQFF.

The rearrangement joins TRBV6-6 to TRBJ1-3, with a weak D call TRBD1 (5 bases). The CDR3 contains 16 residues. Germline values: CDR1 MNHNY, CDR2 SVGAGI (reference sequence). V was clipped by 0 bases and J by 7 bases, with 16 bases between them. CDR3 DNA sequence: TGTGCCAGCAGTTACTCATCGACAGAGTATCGGAACACCATATATTTT. It codes for CASSYSSTEYRNTIYF.

The V gene is TRBV6-4, the J gene TRBJ2-7; 13 nucleotides line up with TRBD2. The CDR3 is 18 residues long. V was clipped by 0 bases and J by 5 bases; unmatched bases: 10. Germline V gives CDR1 MRHNA, CDR2 SNTAGT. The chain's CDR3 is CASSDSWTSGRNSNEQYF. CDR3 DNA sequence: TGTGCCAGCAGTGACTCTTGGACTAGCGGGAGAAACAGCAACGAGCAGTACTTC.

The chain employs TRBV2 and TRBJ1-2; unclear D gene. Trimming removed 3 bases from V and 7 bases from J, with 9 bases in between. Germline assignment: CDR1 SNHLY and CDR2 FYNNEI. The CDR3 sequence is 12 residues long. In DNA form, the CDR3 reads TGTGCCAGCAGTGAGGAGGCGGGTGGCTACACCTTC. Protein product: CASSEEAGGYTF.

V and J are TRBV27 and TRBJ1-5; the D gene is possibly TRBD1 (6 bases). CDR1 and CDR2 from the germline V gene are MNHEY and SMNVEV (reference sequence). The CDR3 consists of 14 residues. With 4 bases removed from V and 9 bases from J, the gap between germline ends came to 16 bases. The CDR3 DNA follows: TGTGCCAGCAGTTCGCGACAGGCGGGCGGGCCCCAGCATTTT. Translating gives CASSSRQAGGPQHF.

In DNA, the CDR3 is TGTGCCAGCAGTTACTTAGCAGGGGTCGCCTACGAGCAGTACTTC. It codes for CASSYLAGVAYEQYF. This chain links TRBV6-6 with TRBJ2-7; a possible D gene is TRBD1 (6 bases). Germline V gene lookup returns CDR1 MNHNY and CDR2 SVGAGI (reference sequence). V lost 1 base and J 2 bases, leaving 12 bases between the germline ends. This CDR3 comprises 15 residues.

This chain joins TRBV5-6 and TRBJ2-1, with 8 bases that match TRBD1. V shed 3 bases and J 3 bases; nucleotides not matched to a gene: 8. This CDR3 is built from 16 residues. Germline V gene lookup returns CDR1 SGHDT and CDR2 YYEEEE. The CDR3, as DNA: TGTGCCAGCAGCTATGGACAGGGATCAAGCTACAATGAGCAGTTCTTC. It codes for CASSYGQGSSYNEQFF. The whole variable domain, filled in from reference TRBV5-6 and TRBJ2-1, reads DAGVTQSPTHLIKTRGQQVTLRCSPKSGHDTVSWYQQALGQGPQFIFQYYEEEERQRGNFPDRFSGHQFPNYSSELNVNALLLGDSALYLCASSYGQGSSYNEQFFGPGTRLTVL.

The rearrangement links TRBV7-2 to TRBJ1-6, with a tentative D call TRBD1 (6 bases). The CDR3 has 15 residues. Deletions cut 5 bases from V and 5 bases from J, with 13 bases between. From germline, CDR1 is SGHTA and CDR2 FQGNSA. The CDR3 sequence is CASSVQGIDNSPLHF. The CDR3 coding sequence is TGTGCCAGCAGCGTACAGGGTATCGATAATTCACCCCTCCACTTT.

V usage is TRBV18 and J usage is TRBJ2-7; possible D gene TRBD2, 5 bases. In germline, CDR1 is KGHSH, CDR2 LQKENI. The V gene lost 4 bases and the J gene lost 5 bases, with 21 bases spanning the gap. The CDR3 extends over 16 amino acids. Here the CDR3 reads CASSRVFSVRGDEQYF. The CDR3, as DNA: TGTGCCAGCTCACGAGTCTTTAGCGTCCGAGGCGACGAGCAGTACTTC.

The chain uses TRBV19 and TRBJ2-1; 14 nucleotides align to TRBD2. The CDR3 consists of 18 residues. Germline trimming cut 4 bases from V and 10 bases from J; bases unmatched to any gene: 15. The germline V gene encodes CDR1 LNHDA and CDR2 SQIVND (reference sequence). CDR3 sequence reads: CASSTKRGTSGSYGEQFF. The CDR3 DNA sequence: TGTGCCAGTAGTACAAAACGGGGGACTAGCGGGAGTTATGGAGAGCAGTTCTTC. The full variable domain, its missing parts supplied by reference TRBV19 and TRBJ2-1, is DGGITQSPKYLFRKEGQNVTLSCEQNLNHDAMYWYRQDPGQGLRLIYYSQIVNDFQKGDIAEGYSVSREKKESFPLTVTSAQKNPTAFYLCASSTKRGTSGSYGEQFFGPGTRLTVL.

The count of this clone is one. The chain has TRBV28 and TRBJ1-4, with D possibly TRBD1 on 6 matching bases. Germline V gene lookup returns CDR1 MDHEN and CDR2 SYDVKM. This CDR3 is built from 13 residues. The germline V and J ends were trimmed by 8 bases and 6 bases, with 13 bases remaining between them. CDR3 region: CASGGRGYEKLFF. The CDR3 DNA reads TGTGCCAGCGGTGGGAGGGGGTATGAAAAACTGTTTTTT.

The chain uses TRBV6-5 and TRBJ1-1; TRBD1 might be the D (5 bases). V lost 6 bases to trimming and J lost 1 base, with 12 bases between them. This CDR3 spans 14 amino acids. Looked up from germline, CDR1 is MNHEY and CDR2 is SVGAGI. The CDR3 spells CASRLGLRNTEAFF. DNA for the CDR3: TGTGCCAGCAGACTGGGACTGAGGAACACTGAAGCTTTCTTT.

The chain uses TRBV5-1 and TRBJ2-3; 7 bases fit TRBD1. V lost 10 bases, J lost 2 bases, and 7 bases stayed unmatched. The CDR3 sequence is 13 residues long. Germline CDR1 reads SGHRS; CDR2 reads YFSETQ. CDR3 nucleotides: TGCGCCGGCTCTAGGGGGCCCACAGATACGCAGTATTTT. Protein: CAGSRGPTDTQYF.

The chain links TRBV7-9 to TRBJ1-6, with 7 positions matching TRBD1. Trimming took 4 bases from V and 0 from J; bases not matched to a gene: 12. The CDR3 contains 19 residues. In germline, CDR1 is SEHNR, CDR2 FQNEAQ (reference sequence). CDR3 region: CASSSPLGTASSYNSPLHF. The CDR3 DNA sequence: TGTGCCAGCAGCTCCCCCCTCGGGACAGCGAGCTCCTATAATTCACCCCTCCACTTT.

In its sample, this clone was seen once. The rearrangement joins TRBV18 to TRBJ1-2, with 7 bases that match TRBD1. V gave up 3 bases and J gave up 2 bases; unmatched junction bases: 6. The CDR3 covers 15 residues. Germline V CDR1 and CDR2: KGHSH, LQKENI. DNA for the CDR3: TGTGCCAGCTCACCGGAGGGGGCGCGAAACTATGGCTACACCTTC. It codes for CASSPEGARNYGYTF.

The chain employs TRBV15 and TRBJ1-6; D gene uncertain. Germline assignment: CDR1 LNHNV and CDR2 YYDKDF (reference sequence). The CDR3 runs 15 residues. Trimming cost V 0 bases and J 13 bases, with 16 bases left between them. The CDR3 sequence is CATSREVFTQRPLHF. The CDR3 bases are TGTGCCACCAGCAGAGAAGTCTTCACCCAGCGCCCCCTCCACTTT.

The CDR3 DNA sequence: TGTGCCAGCAGCTCCCCCACCGGGACAGGGGCCTCTCTGAACACTGAAGCTTTCTTT. This gives the protein CASSSPTGTGASLNTEAFF. J is TRBJ1-1 and V is TRBV7-9; 10 bases agree with TRBD1. The CDR3 consists of 19 residues. J lost 0 bases, V lost 4 bases, and 14 bases had no gene match. CDR1 and CDR2 from the germline V gene are SEHNR and FQNEAQ (reference sequence).

This clone was picked up one time. The V gene is TRBV3-1 (or the pseudogene TRBV3-2), the J gene TRBJ2-1, with D possibly matching TRBD2 (5 bases). The CDR3 is made up of 12 amino acids. Germline V gene data show CDR1 as LGHDT and CDR2 as YNNKEL (reference sequence). V was clipped by 5 bases and J by 5 bases, with 7 bases between them. The CDR3 loop is CASSGGHNEQFF. DNA for the CDR3: TGTGCCAGCAGCGGAGGCCACAATGAGCAGTTCTTC.

The chain carries TRBV11-3 and TRBJ2-7; TRBD2 matches at 9 bases. CDR1 is SGHNT and CDR2 is YENEEA in the germline V gene. Losses at the gene ends were 0 bases for V and 7 bases for J; bases not matched to a gene: 13. The CDR3 totals 17 residues. The CDR3 bases are TGTGCCAGCAGCTTAGAACTGAGCTCGCGGGAGGGCTGGGAGCAGTACTTC. As protein: CASSLELSSREGWEQYF.

The V call is TRBV6-5, the J call TRBJ1-1; D not resolved. The CDR3 spans 15 residues. Trimming removed 6 bases from V and 5 bases from J, with 19 bases in between. Germline V gene data show CDR1 as MNHEY and CDR2 as SVGAGI. The CDR3 here is CASSRRGGWWTEAFF. CDR3 sequence (DNA): TGTGCCAGCAGCCGGCGGGGAGGGTGGTGGACTGAAGCTTTCTTT.

This chain links TRBV5-4 with TRBJ2-3; D may be TRBD2 (6 bases). The CDR3 length is 13 residues. Trimming left V 2 bases short and J 4 bases short, with 8 bases between. Germline V gene lookup returns CDR1 SGHNT and CDR2 YYREEE (reference sequence). This CDR3 is CASSFQRADTQYF. In nucleotides, the CDR3 is TGTGCCAGCAGCTTTCAGCGGGCAGATACGCAGTATTTT.

The chain carries TRBV5-6 and TRBJ2-7, with 10 bases fitting TRBD2. From germline, CDR1 is SGHDT and CDR2 YYEEEE. Trimming cost V 4 bases and J 5 bases; bases outside gene matches: 9. The CDR3 totals 15 residues. The CDR3 sequence is CASSEYKREGNEQYF. As DNA, the CDR3 is TGTGCCAGCAGCGAATACAAGCGGGAGGGCAACGAGCAGTACTTC. Complete variable domain (other parts from reference TRBV5-6 and TRBJ2-7): DAGVTQSPTHLIKTRGQQVTLRCSPKSGHDTVSWYQQALGQGPQFIFQYYEEEERQRGNFPDRFSGHQFPNYSSELNVNALLLGDSALYLCASSEYKREGNEQYFGPGTRLTVT.

This clone appeared a few times. The gene calls are TRBV29-1 and TRBJ1-3; D unclear. This CDR3 comprises 15 residues. Germline CDR1 reads SQVTM; CDR2 reads ANQGSEA. V shed 5 bases and J shed 5 bases, with 19 bases lying between them. For the CDR3, the DNA is TGCAGCGTTCCTTCGGCCGAGGGAGGGAGAAACACCATATATTTT. Translating gives CSVPSAEGGRNTIYF.

The J gene is TRBJ2-3, the V gene TRBV28, with 8 bases identical to TRBD2. Germline CDR1 is MDHEN and CDR2 is SYDVKM. V trimming: 6 bases; J trimming: 1 base; junction bases outside the gene matches: 6. The CDR3 sequence is 15 residues long. This chain's CDR3 is CASRLLAEGTDTQYF. The CDR3 region has the DNA TGTGCCAGCAGATTACTAGCGGAGGGCACAGATACGCAGTATTTT.

This clone was seen a handful of times. The chain employs TRBV5-1 and TRBJ2-2, with D unresolved. This CDR3 is 12 amino acids long. CDR1 is SGHRS and CDR2 is YFSETQ in the germline V gene. Between the trimmed V and J ends, which lost 2 bases and 7 bases, there was a span of 6 bases. CDR3 region: CASSFVNGELFF. Written as DNA, the CDR3 is TGCGCCAGCAGCTTTGTCAACGGGGAGCTGTTTTTT.

The chain combines TRBV2 with TRBJ1-1; D call uncertain. The V end lost 4 bases, the J end lost 8 bases, and 14 bases lay between the germline ends. Germline CDR1 reads SNHLY; CDR2 reads FYNNEI. CDR3 length: 13 amino acids. The CDR3 DNA reads TGTGCCAGCAGTGTGCTTCAGGCTGGGGAAGCTTTCTTT. This translates into CASSVLQAGEAFF.

This chain uses TRBV5-4 with TRBJ1-3; no clear D gene. The CDR3 is made up of 15 amino acids. V lost 4 bases to trimming and J lost 0 bases, with 11 bases between them. Germline V gene lookup returns CDR1 SGHNT and CDR2 YYREEE (reference sequence). The CDR3 DNA is TGTGCCAGCAGCCCAGACATTGGCTCTGGAAACACCATATATTTT. Its protein is CASSPDIGSGNTIYF.

The rearrangement links TRBV7-3 to TRBJ2-7; a weak D match, TRBD1 (7 bases). Germline V gene lookup returns CDR1 SGHTA and CDR2 FQGTGA. The CDR3 covers 14 residues. The V gene lost 5 bases and the J gene lost 6 bases, with 17 bases spanning the gap. DNA for the CDR3: TGTGCCAGCAGCCCCAGCCAGGGGGGTGGCGAGCAGTACTTC. It yields the protein CASSPSQGGGEQYF.

The chain recombines TRBV5-6 with TRBJ2-7; possibly TRBD2 for D (5 bases). Deletions cut 0 bases from V and 6 bases from J, with 10 bases between. Looked up from germline, CDR1 is SGHDT and CDR2 is YYEEEE. This CDR3 spans 13 amino acids. Here the CDR3 reads CASSLVSGIEQYF. CDR3 sequence (DNA): TGTGCCAGCAGCTTGGTAAGCGGTATCGAGCAGTACTTC.

The genes are TRBV2 and TRBJ1-4; perhaps TRBD1 as D (6 bases). With 3 bases removed from V and 8 bases from J, the gap between germline ends came to 13 bases. CDR3 length: 14 residues. In germline, CDR1 is SNHLY, CDR2 FYNNEI. CDR3 in amino acids: CASSEGGASEKLFF. The CDR3, as DNA: TGTGCCAGCAGTGAGGGGGGGGCATCAGAAAAACTGTTTTTT.

V usage is TRBV21-1 and J usage is TRBJ1-2; TRBD1, the table's D call, lacks a check against the DNA. TRBV21-1 is a pseudogene. The CDR3 totals 15 residues. CDR3 in amino acids: CASPTLGRQSYGYTF. The CDR3 nucleotides are TGTGCCTCGCCGACCCTGGGCCGACAGAGCTATGGCTACACCTTC.